These T cell receptor beta chains were read from a single sample in a study of blood T cell repertoires in COVID-19. Using immunoSEQ multiplex PCR, the repertoire was profiled, and TCRdb retains in-frame clones only, with some absent. The profile shows under 200,000 clones, about four fifths of them singletons. Sequenced input: peripheral blood. The receptors shown here come from a woman in her 70s who had recovered from COVID-19. Both conserved end residues are part of each CDR3. Not all rows give a size; the values are once, few, many and, for expanded clones, a class.

TRBJ2-7 | TRBV7-9 | few | CASSPRTSEYYEQYF
TRBJ2-1 | TRBV11-2 | NA | CASSLGGGLPREQFF
TRBJ2-1 | TRBV24-1 | NA | CATSDSGSDHNEQFF
TRBJ2-1 | TRBV24-1 | NA | CATSDSGTPPQFF
TRBJ2-7 | TRBV5-4 | NA | CASSLQLSSYEQYF
TRBJ1-3 | TRBV10-1 | NA | CASSDQETSGNTIYF
TRBJ2-1 | TRBV6-2/TRBV6-3 | NA | CASSQPGQGTYNEQFF
TRBJ1-1 | TRBV20-1 | NA | CSASGTGGGEAFF
TRBJ2-2 | TRBV7-3 | few | CASSFAGGNTGELFF
TRBJ2-1 | TRBV19 | NA | CASSIASAAYNEQFF
TRBJ2-7 | TRBV29-1 | NA | CSVLAGVGYEQYF
TRBJ2-1 | TRBV28 | NA | CASSQPGLGYNEQFF
TRBJ1-1 | TRBV14 | NA | CASSNDRGLEAFF
TRBJ2-3 | TRBV5-1 | NA | CASRVGGRTDTQYF
TRBJ1-4 | TRBV5-4 | NA | CASSSAADRGGEKLFF
TRBJ2-2 | TRBV5-1 | once | CASSPFGTGTGELFF
TRBJ1-1 | TRBV7-6 | NA | CASSGGEQNTEAFF
TRBJ2-3 | TRBV12-5 | NA | CASGLVPRTKDTDTQYF
TRBJ2-3 | TRBV5-4 | NA | CASSTGGAGDTQYF
TRBJ2-7 | TRBV18 | NA | CASSPGTGPDEQYF
TRBJ2-3 | TRBV4-1 | NA | CASSQVLAGDSRTDTQYF
TRBJ2-1 | TRBV2 | NA | CASTSASGSYNEQFF
TRBJ1-4 | TRBV27 | NA | CASSPPPGQGPNEKLFF
TRBJ1-2 | TRBV5-6 | NA | CASSLLGQGAGGYTF
TRBJ2-7 | TRBV23-1 | NA | CASTNRGPWEQYF
TRBJ2-6 | TRBV29-1 | NA | CSVAPGGPGANVLTF
TRBJ1-1 | TRBV3-1/TRBV3-2 | NA | CASSQQGGWVTEAFF
TRBJ1-1 | TRBV5-1 | NA | CASSSRTATEAFF
TRBJ2-2 | TRBV29-1 | NA | CSVEGPRGELFF
TRBJ1-4 | TRBV15 | NA | CATSRPGQDEKLFF
TRBJ1-3 | TRBV28 | NA | CASSWGPGNTIYF
TRBJ1-3 | TRBV29-1 | NA | CSVDGGAGNTIYF
TRBJ2-1 | TRBV24-1 | NA | CATSDRPGTSGSSYNEQFF
TRBJ1-3 | TRBV5-1 | NA | CASSPGTGGNTIYF
TRBJ1-2 | TRBV6-5 | NA | CASQTGGVESYTF
TRBJ1-2 | TRBV20-1 | few | CSASSGRGYGYTF
TRBJ1-1 | TRBV28 | NA | CASSSRGVREAFF
TRBJ1-5 | TRBV20-1 | NA | CSAGTGQPQHF
TRBJ2-3 | TRBV4-3 | many | CASSSGRLADTQYF
TRBJ2-6 | TRBV29-1 | NA | CSVVLSGANVLTF
TRBJ2-2 | TRBV7-2 | NA | CASSPTRNTGELFF
TRBJ1-2 | TRBV7-9 | few | CATVRGGEYYGYTF
TRBJ1-6 | TRBV6-6 | NA | CASSYSSLASPLHF
TRBJ2-5 | TRBV7-3 | NA | CASSLTKAGAETQYF
TRBJ1-1 | TRBV3-1/TRBV3-2 | NA | CASSHRYEVVRPEAFF
TRBJ2-7 | TRBV28 | NA | CASSLGGARTYEQYF
TRBJ1-4 | TRBV29-1 | NA | CSVLRGAGEKLFF
TRBJ2-3 | TRBV5-1 | NA | CASSFGRTSGFTDTQYF
TRBJ2-7 | TRBV30 | once | CAWSVRLRAPFYEQYF
TRBJ1-1 | TRBV7-2 | NA | CASSPQGVGVAFF
TRBJ1-4 | TRBV4-3 | NA | CASSQGNPGGGEKLFF
TRBJ1-2 | TRBV27 | NA | CASSYSLGTHWGYTF
TRBJ1-1 | TRBV5-5 | NA | CASSLGADMNTEAFF
TRBJ2-5 | TRBV7-9 | NA | CASSLAVGSGVETQYF
TRBJ1-2 | TRBV18 | NA | CASSPGGPNYGYTF
TRBJ1-2 | TRBV18 | NA | CASSPTGQDYGYTF